This passage covers 28 T cell receptor beta chains from one sample sequenced in a study of CD8 T cells in ankylosing spondylitis. For these receptors, no antigen is known. TCRdb ran MiXCR on the 5' RACE reads and lists one entry per CDR3 protein. The repertoire holds over 450,000 distinct CDR3 sequences, with approximately 12% as singletons. Study observations and caveats: Typical of ankylosing spondylitis blood, it appeared, was a TCR beta motif of several highly homologous variants.

The sample consisted of blood, either unsorted or a sorted T cell fraction (not recorded which). All receptors derive from a male donor with ankylosing spondylitis.

The rearrangement joins TRBV11-2 to TRBJ2-2; 7 nucleotides align to TRBD2. From germline, CDR1 is SGHAT and CDR2 FQNNGV. V was pared by 1 base and J by 6 bases, with 11 bases of the junction left unmatched. The CDR3 has 17 residues. The CDR3 protein is CASSLVSGGSYPGELFF. The CDR3, as DNA: TGTGCCAGCAGCTTAGTTTCTGGCGGGAGTTATCCCGGGGAGCTGTTTTTT.

This chain joins TRBV25-1 and TRBJ1-6; a possible D gene is TRBD1 (5 bases). CDR1 and CDR2 (germline): MGHDK, SYGVNS. Trimming removed 8 bases at V and 4 bases at J, with 12 bases between. The CDR3 is made up of 14 amino acids. CDR3 in amino acids: CASLGTVYNSPLHF. CDR3 sequence (DNA): TGTGCCAGCCTCGGGACGGTTTATAATTCACCCCTCCACTTT.

The chain is built from TRBV5-1 and TRBJ2-5; 10 bases are a match to TRBD2. Germline CDR1 and CDR2: SGHRS and YFSETQ. The junction had 2 bases not matched to a gene; V was cut back by 3 bases and J by 0 bases. This CDR3 region has 15 residues. The CDR3 protein is CASSWTSGNQETQYF. The CDR3, as DNA: TGCGCCAGCAGCTGGACTAGCGGAAACCAAGAGACCCAGTACTTC.

The table lists this clonotype with many counts. The genes are TRBV29-1 and TRBJ1-2; D is uncertain. V lost 4 bases and J 1 base, leaving 10 bases between the germline ends. CDR3 size: 13 residues. Germline CDR1 reads SQVTM; CDR2 reads ANQGSEA. CDR3 residues: CSVALALNYGYTF. DNA for the CDR3: TGCAGCGTTGCATTAGCGCTTAACTATGGCTACACCTTC.

The chain recombines TRBV29-1 with TRBJ1-1; D remains ambiguous. Germline CDR1 is SQVTM and CDR2 is ANQGSEA. Between the trimmed V and J ends, which lost 3 bases and 7 bases, there was a span of 9 bases. This CDR3 has 11 amino acids. CDR3 amino acids: CSVDPRDEAFF. The CDR3 DNA is TGCAGCGTTGACCCCCGGGATGAAGCTTTCTTT.

This chain joins TRBV5-1 and TRBJ2-1; 8 bases line up with TRBD2. The germline V gene encodes CDR1 SGHRS and CDR2 YFSETQ. The CDR3 is 15 residues long. Trimming took 0 bases from V and 9 from J; bases not matched to a gene: 8. The CDR3 reads CASSLEGTSFGEQFF. The CDR3 nucleotides are TGCGCCAGCAGCTTGGAAGGGACTAGTTTTGGTGAGCAGTTCTTC.

This chain links TRBV20-1 with TRBJ2-3; 10 bases map to TRBD2. Germline assignment: CDR1 DFQATT and CDR2 SNEGSKA (reference sequence). This CDR3 region has 15 residues. Losses at the gene ends were 6 bases for V and 9 bases for J; bases not matched to a gene: 15. In DNA, the CDR3 is TGCAGTGCAACCCTCGTAGCGGGAGGTGTGGGGACGCAGTATTTT. Protein: CSATLVAGGVGTQYF.

The chain combines TRBV11-2 with TRBJ2-3; tentative D call: TRBD1 (7 bases). V shed 6 bases and J shed 3 bases, with 16 bases lying between them. This CDR3 is built from 15 residues. Germline V gene lookup returns CDR1 SGHAT and CDR2 FQNNGV. The CDR3 nucleotides are TGTGCCAGCAGACTAGACAGGGAGGTAACAGATACGCAGTATTTT. Amino acids: CASRLDREVTDTQYF.

This rearrangement joins TRBV3-1 to TRBJ2-6; a possible D gene is TRBD2 (6 bases). The CDR3 consists of 18 residues. Germline CDR1 reads LGHDT; CDR2 reads YNNKEL (reference sequence). V lost 7 bases and J 0 bases, leaving 19 bases between the germline ends. CDR3 amino acids: CASTARWEVVSGANVLTF. CDR3 DNA: TGTGCCAGCACCGCAAGATGGGAGGTAGTCTCTGGGGCCAACGTCCTGACTTTC.

This clonotype was seen many times. V gene TRBV12-3 or TRBV12-4 combines with J gene TRBJ1-6; the D is unclear. V lost 4 bases to trimming and J lost 0 bases, with 10 bases between them. This CDR3 has 16 residues. This CDR3 reads CASSSPRASYNSPLHF. For the CDR3, the DNA is TGTGCCAGCAGTTCACCGCGTGCCTCCTATAATTCACCCCTCCACTTT.

This clonotype was detected only once. J is TRBJ1-1 and V is TRBV15; 9 nucleotides align to TRBD1. The trim removed 4 bases at V and 4 bases at J, leaving 7 bases unmatched. The germline V gene encodes CDR1 LNHNV and CDR2 YYDKDF (reference sequence). CDR3 length equals 15 residues. Here the CDR3 reads CATSTTGGASTEAFF. The CDR3 nucleotides are TGTGCCACCAGCACTACAGGGGGCGCGTCCACTGAAGCTTTCTTT.

This clonotype was detected only a few times. The chain carries TRBV10-3 and TRBJ2-1, with 9 bases matching TRBD1. Germline CDR1 reads ENHRY; CDR2 reads SYGVKD. The length of the CDR3 is 14 residues. V lost 5 bases and J lost 7; bases outside the gene matches: 6. The CDR3 bases are TGTGCCATCAGTCCGGACAGGGGTTCAAATGAGCAGTTCTTC. Translated: CAISPDRGSNEQFF.

This clonotype was picked up a small number of times. V gene TRBV30 combines with J gene TRBJ1-1, with D possibly being TRBD1 (5 bases). The ends were cut back, 6 bases at V and 5 bases at J, with 13 bases in the middle. Per germline, CDR1 GTSNPN and CDR2 SVGIG (reference sequence). There are 12 residues in the CDR3. CDR3 amino acids: CACGGGETEAFF. In DNA form, the CDR3 reads TGTGCCTGCGGCGGGGGGGAAACTGAAGCTTTCTTT.

The genes are TRBV18 and TRBJ2-3; 7 bases align to TRBD1. With V trimmed by 3 bases and J by 5 bases, 8 bases remained unmatched. The V gene's germline CDR1 is KGHSH and CDR2 LQKENI. CDR3 length: 15 amino acids. The CDR3 DNA reads as TGTGCCAGCTCACCTGTCACAGGGGCAGGAGATACGCAGTATTTT. It encodes CASSPVTGAGDTQYF.

This clonotype occurred a few times. The rearrangement links TRBV29-1 to TRBJ2-7, with TRBD2 identical over 11 bases. The V gene end was trimmed by 2 bases and the J gene end by 2 bases; junction bases not matched to a gene: 5. The CDR3 spans 15 residues. Germline CDR1 and CDR2: SQVTM and ANQGSEA. CDR3 DNA sequence: TGCAGCGTTGAACTGACTAGCGGGGAAACCTACGAGCAGTACTTC. As protein: CSVELTSGETYEQYF.

This clonotype has just a few counts. The chain joins TRBV25-1 to TRBJ2-2; TRBD2 aligns across 8 bases. CDR1 MGHDK and CDR2 SYGVNS come from the germline V gene. CDR3 size: 16 residues. V lost 5 bases to trimming and J lost 0 bases; unmatched junction nucleotides: 5. CDR3 bases: TGTGCCAGCAGTCGAACTAGCGGAACGAACACCGGGGAGCTGTTTTTT. Translation gives CASSRTSGTNTGELFF.

This chain uses TRBV3-1 with TRBJ2-1; D may be TRBD1 or TRBD2 (5 bases each). Germline assignment: CDR1 LGHDT and CDR2 YNNKEL (reference sequence). This CDR3 spans 14 amino acids. Trimming left V 1 base short and J 5 bases short, with 9 bases between. CDR3 amino acids: CASSQAGADNEQFF. The CDR3, as DNA: TGTGCCAGCAGCCAAGCCGGGGCAGACAATGAGCAGTTCTTC.

This rearrangement joins TRBV6-1 to TRBJ2-2, with 7 bases identical to TRBD1. The length of the CDR3 is 14 residues. CDR1 and CDR2 (germline): MNHNS, SASEGT. The V segment lost 7 bases and the J segment 5 bases; nucleotides outside the gene matches: 7. The CDR3 DNA follows: TGTGCCAGCACCTTAGACAGGGCTACCGGGGAGCTGTTTTTT. Translation gives CASTLDRATGELFF.

This clonotype was detected ten times or more. CDR3 nucleotides: TGTGCCAGCTCACCACTGGGGGGTCCGCAAGAGACCCAGTACTTC. Amino acids: CASSPLGGPQETQYF. The rearrangement links TRBV18 to TRBJ2-5; D may be TRBD2 (6 bases). The V end lost 1 base, the J end lost 2 bases, and 11 bases lay between the germline ends. The CDR3 has 15 amino acids. CDR1 is KGHSH, CDR2 LQKENI, per germline.

The table lists this clonotype with a few counts. This chain links TRBV2 with TRBJ1-1; D is unresolved. V shed 5 bases and J shed 6 bases, with 13 bases lying between them. There are 13 residues in the CDR3. Germline V gives CDR1 SNHLY, CDR2 FYNNEI. The CDR3 coding sequence is TGTGCCAGCAGTATCGGCGTCGGAGCTGAAGCTTTCTTT. It translates to CASSIGVGAEAFF.

There are many counts of this clonotype. The chain carries TRBV29-1 and TRBJ2-3; TRBD1 matches 12 bases. V was clipped by 7 bases and J by 6 bases; unmatched bases: 5. CDR3 length: 13 residues. Germline assignment: CDR1 SQVTM and CDR2 ANQGSEA. For the CDR3, the DNA is TGCAGCGGGGGGACAGGGGGCCCTGATACGCAGTATTTT. Its protein is CSGGTGGPDTQYF.

Comment on this clonotype: An end of the junction does not agree with germline; a read error may underlie this. The chain employs TRBV12-3 or TRBV12-4 and TRBJ1-1; no clear D gene. This CDR3 contains 11 residues. CDR3 loop: CASSRQSLPSF. The CDR3, as DNA: TGTGCCAGCAGTCGACAATCGCTTCCATCATTT.

This clonotype was seen a few times. V usage is TRBV10-3 and J usage is TRBJ2-2; no clear D gene. The V end was cut by 0 bases, the J end by 3 bases, with 8 bases between. Germline loops: CDR1 ENHRY, CDR2 SYGVKD. The CDR3 covers 15 residues. Here the CDR3 DNA reads TGTGCCATCAGTGAGTCCTTCTCGTACACCGGGGAGCTGTTTTTT. Translating it yields CAISESFSYTGELFF.

This clonotype was seen a handful of times. This rearrangement joins TRBV24-1 to TRBJ1-1; D not certain. Trimming removed 5 bases at V and 8 bases at J, with 8 bases between. Germline V CDR1 and CDR2: KGHDR, SFDVKD. The CDR3 is 11 residues long. CDR3 residues: CATSVNGEAFF. The CDR3 coding sequence is TGTGCCACCAGTGTGAACGGAGAAGCTTTCTTT.

The chain is built from TRBV2 and TRBJ1-2; possible D gene TRBD1, 6 bases. CDR1 and CDR2 from the germline V gene are SNHLY and FYNNEI. This CDR3 contains 13 residues. Between the trimmed V and J ends, which lost 4 bases and 2 bases, there was a span of 8 bases. The CDR3 nucleotides read TGTGCCAGCAGTGGGGACAAAAACTATGGCTACACCTTC. It specifies CASSGDKNYGYTF.

This clonotype was seen a handful of times. The chain joins TRBV5-4 to TRBJ1-4, with TRBD1 identical over 7 bases. CDR1 and CDR2 from the germline V gene are SGHNT and YYREEE (reference sequence). CDR3 length: 17 residues. J gave up 5 bases and V 4 bases, and 14 bases lay outside the gene matches. The chain's CDR3 is CASSRGGQKAPNEKLFF. The CDR3, as DNA: TGTGCCAGCAGCCGGGGGGGACAGAAAGCGCCCAATGAAAAACTGTTTTTT.

This clonotype was seen more than once but under ten times. The chain has TRBV20-1 and TRBJ2-7; D call uncertain. The CDR3 length is 13 residues. The germline V gene has CDR1 DFQATT and CDR2 SNEGSKA (reference sequence). V was cut by 0 bases and J by 3 bases, with 9 bases left in between. The CDR3: CSARDPRSYEQYV. The DNA of the CDR3 is TGCAGTGCTAGAGATCCCAGGAGCTACGAGCAGTACGTC.

This clonotype showed up just a few times. The V gene is TRBV20-1, the J gene TRBJ1-2, with D hard to call. V lost 7 bases to trimming and J lost 5 bases, with 23 bases between them. The germline CDR1 and CDR2 sequences are DFQATT and SNEGSKA (reference sequence). This CDR3 is 15 amino acids long. CDR3 nucleotides: TGCAGTGTCAGGTCCAGGCGGCGCGGCGGTTATGGCTACACCTTC. It yields the protein CSVRSRRRGGYGYTF.